The 32 T cell receptor beta chains below all came from one sample that was sequenced in a study of blood T cell repertoires in COVID-19. Using immunoSEQ multiplex PCR, the repertoire was profiled, and TCRdb retains in-frame clones only, with some absent. This sample has just over 60,000 clones; more than 60% occur once, and the top ten carry 15% to 20%. The sequenced material came from peripheral blood. These receptors were obtained from a man aged 60 to 69 with acute or convalescent COVID-19.

The rearrangement uses TRBV19 and TRBJ1-2; possible D gene TRBD1, 6 bases. In germline, CDR1 is LNHDA, CDR2 SQIVND (reference sequence). The CDR3 is 13 residues long. Deletions cut 2 bases from V and 2 bases from J, with 6 bases between. The CDR3, as DNA: TGTGCCAGTAGTATACAGGGGAACTATGGCTACACCTTC. Translating gives CASSIQGNYGYTF.

This clone has ten or more counts. V is TRBV27 and J is TRBJ2-5; 12 nucleotides line up with TRBD1. Trimming at V came to 5 bases and at J to 6 bases, leaving 4 bases not matched to a gene. CDR1 and CDR2 (germline): MNHEY, SMNVEV (reference sequence). The CDR3 contains 14 residues. CDR3 coding DNA: TGTGCCAGCAGTCCGGGACAGGGGGCAAAGACCCAGTACTTC. Amino acid sequence: CASSPGQGAKTQYF.

This clone was observed a few times. J is TRBJ2-7 and V is TRBV2, with D hard to call. The V and J ends lost 4 bases and 1 base respectively, with 11 bases between them. The germline V gene has CDR1 SNHLY and CDR2 FYNNEI. The CDR3 runs to 14 residues. The chain's CDR3 is CASSVNGGSYEQYF. The CDR3 DNA reads TGTGCCAGCAGTGTTAACGGCGGATCCTACGAGCAGTACTTC.

This sequence joins TRBV28 and TRBJ2-2; D is perhaps TRBD1 (6 bases). Trimming took off 7 bases at V and 6 bases at J, with 12 bases between the two ends. CDR3 length: 13 residues. Germline V lookup: CDR1 MDHEN, CDR2 SYDVKM. The CDR3 reads CASNLQGSGELFF. The CDR3 region has the DNA TGTGCCAGCAACCTACAGGGCTCCGGGGAGCTGTTTTTT.

The chain links TRBV5-1 to TRBJ1-6; TRBD1 might be the D (5 bases). CDR3 length: 16 residues. In germline, CDR1 is SGHRS, CDR2 YFSETQ. V was pared by 0 bases and J by 3 bases, with 10 bases between. The CDR3 region is CASSLVTGDYNSPLHF. CDR3 bases: TGCGCCAGCAGCTTGGTAACGGGGGACTATAATTCACCCCTCCACTTT.

This clone was found once. This chain joins TRBV9 and TRBJ1-3; tentatively, D is TRBD1 (5 bases). The CDR3 runs to 15 residues. Germline CDR1 SGDLS, CDR2 YYNGEE. V dropped 3 bases and J dropped 5 bases, with 15 bases sitting between them. The DNA for the CDR3 is TGTGCCAGCAGCGGACTCATTCAGGGAAGAAACACCATATATTTT. Residues: CASSGLIQGRNTIYF.

The rearrangement joins TRBV19 to TRBJ2-3; D unresolved. V gave up 8 bases and J gave up 8 bases, with 11 bases separating them. The CDR3 runs 11 residues. From germline, CDR1 is LNHDA and CDR2 SQIVND (reference sequence). CDR3 bases: TGTGCCAGTTTGTCCGGTGGTACGCAGTATTTT. This translates into CASLSGGTQYF. Full variable domain (outside the CDR3, taken from reference TRBV19 and TRBJ2-3): DGGITQSPKYLFRKEGQNVTLSCEQNLNHDAMYWYRQDPGQGLRLIYYSQIVNDFQKGDIAEGYSVSREKKESFPLTVTSAQKNPTAFYLCASLSGGTQYFGPGTRLTVL.

The chain uses TRBV2 and TRBJ2-7; 10 bases agree with TRBD1. The CDR3 contains 16 residues. In germline, CDR1 is SNHLY, CDR2 FYNNEI. V gave up 3 bases and J gave up 5 bases; unmatched junction bases: 10. Here the CDR3 DNA reads TGTGCCAGCAGTGATTATGGGACAGGGGAAATCCACGAGCAGTACTTC. Translated: CASSDYGTGEIHEQYF.

This chain uses TRBV3-1 (or the pseudogene TRBV3-2) with TRBJ1-2; 7 positions match TRBD1. V lost 4 bases, J lost 8 bases, and 10 bases stayed unmatched. From germline, CDR1 is LGHDT and CDR2 YNNKEL (reference sequence). The CDR3 is made up of 14 amino acids. This chain's CDR3 is CASSLPDRKRGYTF. In DNA form, the CDR3 reads TGTGCCAGCAGCCTGCCGGACAGGAAGCGGGGCTACACCTTC.

The chain links TRBV19 to TRBJ2-1; 8 positions match TRBD2. The length of the CDR3 is 14 residues. J lost 7 bases, V lost 7 bases, and 9 bases had no gene match. CDR1 and CDR2 from the germline V gene are LNHDA and SQIVND (reference sequence). In DNA form, the CDR3 reads TGTGCCAGTAATACCGGGACTAGTATGAATGAGCAGTTCTTC. Translating it yields CASNTGTSMNEQFF.

CDR3 amino acids: CASSLTGTGEQFF. The CDR3 region has the DNA TGTGCCAGCAGCTTAACCGGGACAGGTGAGCAGTTCTTC. V usage is TRBV7-8 and J usage is TRBJ2-1; 8 bases match TRBD1. CDR1 is SGHVS, CDR2 FQNEAQ, per germline. The CDR3 contains 13 residues. Trimming removed 2 bases from V and 9 bases from J; junction bases left unmatched: 3.

The rearrangement links TRBV6-5 to TRBJ1-2, with no clear D. The V gene's germline CDR1 is MNHEY and CDR2 SVGAGI. The CDR3 has 13 residues. V was shortened by 7 bases and J by 2 bases, with 11 bases between the two germline ends. Written as DNA, the CDR3 is TGTGCCAGCACCCACAGAGGGAACTATGGCTACACCTTC. This sequence encodes CASTHRGNYGYTF.

This clone was seen only once. The chain recombines TRBV30 with TRBJ2-1; no firm D call. The V end lost 0 bases, the J end lost 6 bases, and 6 bases lay between the germline ends. The CDR3 loop spans 12 amino acids. Germline V gives CDR1 GTSNPN, CDR2 SVGIG (reference sequence). CDR3 in DNA: TGTGCCTGGAGTGTACGAGGCAATGAGCAGTTCTTC. Translated, it gives CAWSVRGNEQFF.

The chain uses TRBV12-5 and TRBJ1-5; weak D call: TRBD1 (5 bases). Germline CDR1 and CDR2: LGHNT and FRNRAP. CDR3 length: 19 residues. Trimming shortened V by 4 bases and J by 0 bases, and 22 bases separated the two germline ends. The CDR3 loop is CASGSRQKSNPYSNQPQHF. CDR3 nucleotides: TGTGCTAGTGGTTCAAGACAGAAAAGCAACCCTTATAGCAATCAGCCCCAGCATTTT. Complete variable domain (other parts from reference TRBV12-5 and TRBJ1-5): DARVTQTPRHKVTEMGQEVTMRCQPILGHNTVFWYRQTMMQGLELLAYFRNRAPLDDSGMPKDRFSAEMPDATLATLKIQPSEPRDSAVYFCASGSRQKSNPYSNQPQHFGDGTRLSIL.

The rearrangement joins TRBV28 to TRBJ1-1, with 11 bases identical to TRBD1. J gave up 4 bases and V 5 bases, and 9 bases lay outside the gene matches. In germline, CDR1 is MDHEN, CDR2 SYDVKM. The CDR3 length is 16 residues. Written as DNA, the CDR3 is TGTGCCAGCAGTCTTGGACAGGGGGCGGGGGTCACTGAAGCTTTCTTT. Amino acids: CASSLGQGAGVTEAFF.

V and J are TRBV3-1 (or the pseudogene TRBV3-2) and TRBJ2-2; D might be TRBD2 (6 bases). Germline V gene lookup returns CDR1 LGHDT and CDR2 YNNKEL (reference sequence). This CDR3 spans 13 amino acids. The V gene lost 3 bases and the J gene lost 8 bases, with 10 bases spanning the gap. The CDR3 DNA follows: TGTGCCAGCAGCCAGCGGAGGGTTGGGGAGCTGTTTTTT. Translation gives CASSQRRVGELFF.

The rearrangement links TRBV3-1 (or the pseudogene TRBV3-2) to TRBJ2-1; 8 bases agree with TRBD2. Trimming at V came to 1 base and at J to 9 bases, leaving 14 bases not matched to a gene. This CDR3 is built from 17 residues. Per the germline V gene, CDR1 is LGHDT and CDR2 is YNNKEL (reference sequence). The CDR3 is CASSQGGLAGAGGEQFF. The DNA of the CDR3 is TGTGCCAGCAGCCAAGGGGGCCTAGCGGGCGCGGGGGGTGAGCAGTTCTTC.

The genes are TRBV11-2 and TRBJ2-1; D possibly corresponds to TRBD2 (5 bases). The CDR3 covers 14 residues. Germline CDR1 SGHAT, CDR2 FQNNGV. V gave up 1 base and J gave up 2 bases, with 6 bases separating them. The CDR3 protein is CASSLAGTYNEQFF. CDR3 nucleotides: TGTGCCAGCAGCTTAGCGGGAACCTACAATGAGCAGTTCTTC.

This chain uses TRBV5-1 with TRBJ2-7; TRBD1 is a possible D gene (6 bases). The CDR3 length is 20 residues. Germline-derived CDR1 and CDR2 are SGHRS and YFSETQ. V was clipped by 1 base and J by 3 bases, with 29 bases between them. The chain's CDR3 is CASSLTGTQVPRKPGYEQYF. CDR3 in DNA: TGCGCCAGCAGCTTGACCGGGACACAGGTCCCTCGGAAACCGGGCTACGAGCAGTACTTC.

The CDR3 protein is CASNNPGGAGTEAFF. DNA of the CDR3: TGTGCCAGTAATAACCCAGGGGGCGCGGGCACTGAAGCTTTCTTT. The J gene is TRBJ1-1, the V gene TRBV6-5; TRBD1 matches at 8 bases. The length of the CDR3 is 15 residues. The trim removed 9 bases at V and 4 bases at J, leaving 13 bases unmatched. Germline V gene data show CDR1 as MNHEY and CDR2 as SVGAGI.

The J gene is TRBJ1-1, the V gene TRBV29-1; D remains unclear. The CDR3 spans 13 residues. From germline, CDR1 is SQVTM and CDR2 ANQGSEA. V lost 4 bases and J lost 1, with 10 bases in between. The CDR3 sequence: CSVAEVENTEAFF. The DNA for the CDR3 is TGCAGCGTTGCTGAGGTGGAGAACACTGAAGCTTTCTTT. Together with reference TRBV29-1 and TRBJ1-1, the CDR3 gives the full variable domain: SAVISQKPSRDICQRGTSLTIQCQVDSQVTMMFWYRQQPGQSLTLIATANQGSEATYESGFVIDKFPISRPNLTFSTLTVSNMSPEDSSIYLCSVAEVENTEAFFGQGTRLTVV.

This clone was observed a few times. The chain recombines TRBV4-3 with TRBJ2-2; 8 bases align to TRBD2. Germline values: CDR1 LGHNA, CDR2 YSLEER. The CDR3 contains 15 residues. V shed 0 bases, J shed 3 bases, and the junction held 0 bases outside the gene matches. Written as DNA, the CDR3 is TGCGCCAGCAGCCAAGAGACTAGCGACACCGGGGAGCTGTTTTTT. Amino acids: CASSQETSDTGELFF.

J is TRBJ1-6 and V is TRBV3-1 (or the pseudogene TRBV3-2); maybe TRBD1 (5 bases). CDR1 is LGHDT, CDR2 YNNKEL, per germline (reference sequence). This CDR3 has 14 residues. Trimming cost V 4 bases and J 8 bases, with 12 bases left between them. The DNA for the CDR3 is TGTGCCAGCAGCCTGAGAACCAGGGATTCACCCCTCCACTTT. It specifies CASSLRTRDSPLHF.

This rearrangement joins TRBV9 to TRBJ2-1, with 8 bases identical to TRBD2. The CDR3 contains 16 residues. V dropped 7 bases and J dropped 2; count of bases not matched to a gene: 11. The germline V gene encodes CDR1 SGDLS and CDR2 YYNGEE. The DNA for the CDR3 is TGTGCCAGCGGGGGTGCGGGAGGTGGTACCTACAATGAGCAGTTCTTC. Protein product: CASGGAGGGTYNEQFF. Full variable domain (remainder filled in from reference TRBV9 and TRBJ2-1): DSGVTQTPKHLITATGQRVTLRCSPRSGDLSVYWYQQSLDQGLQFLIQYYNGEERAKGNILERFSAQQFPDLHSELNLSSLELGDSALYFCASGGAGGGTYNEQFFGPGTRLTVL.

The J gene is TRBJ1-4, the V gene TRBV6-5, with 7 bases lining up with TRBD1. CDR1 MNHEY and CDR2 SVGAGI come from the germline V gene. J gave up 5 bases and V 6 bases, and 3 bases lay outside the gene matches. The CDR3 length is 13 residues. The CDR3 reads CASSLDRNEKLFF. Written as DNA, the CDR3 is TGTGCCAGCAGCCTGGACAGGAATGAAAAACTGTTTTTT.

The chain carries TRBV12-3 or TRBV12-4 and TRBJ2-7; 9 nucleotides line up with TRBD1. The V segment lost 5 bases and the J segment 3 bases; nucleotides outside the gene matches: 2. The CDR3 is 13 residues long. The CDR3 DNA reads TGTGCCAGCAGTCGGGACAGGGTCTACGAGCAGTACTTC. This codes for CASSRDRVYEQYF.

The rearrangement links TRBV4-1 to TRBJ2-3; 14 positions match TRBD2. CDR3 length: 17 amino acids. CDR1 is MGHRA, CDR2 YSYEKL, per germline. The V gene end was trimmed by 5 bases and the J gene end by 1 base; junction bases not matched to a gene: 5. CDR3 residues: CASSAGTSGSGTDTQYF. The CDR3 DNA reads TGCGCCAGCAGCGCCGGGACTAGCGGGAGTGGCACAGATACGCAGTATTTT.

As to this clone: At one end the junction does not follow the germline gene, possibly because of a read error. V is TRBV3-1 (or the pseudogene TRBV3-2) and J is TRBJ1-2, with D tentatively TRBD1 (5 bases). The V gene's germline CDR1 is LGHDT and CDR2 YNNKEL (reference sequence). This CDR3 comprises 15 residues. As DNA, the CDR3 is TGTGCCAGCAGTCAAGGGGCAGTGGCTAACTATGGCTACACCTTC. Translated: CASSQGAVANYGYTF.

The table lists this clone with a count of one. This chain connects TRBV19 to TRBJ2-7; TRBD2 aligns across 10 bases. CDR3 length: 16 amino acids. The germline CDR1 and CDR2 sequences are LNHDA and SQIVND (reference sequence). Unmatched junction bases numbered 8, after V lost 2 bases and J lost 4 bases. The CDR3 spells CASSILASGSLYEQYF. The CDR3 region has the DNA TGTGCCAGTAGTATACTGGCTAGCGGGAGTTTGTACGAGCAGTACTTC.

The rearrangement joins TRBV27 to TRBJ1-6; D might be TRBD1 (5 bases). The germline CDR1 and CDR2 sequences are MNHEY and SMNVEV (reference sequence). V was cut by 4 bases and J by 5 bases, with 18 bases left in between. The CDR3 has 17 amino acids. Written as DNA, the CDR3 is TGTGCCAGCAGTTCCCTCTGGGGGGGGACTCATAATTCACCCCTCCACTTT. It encodes CASSSLWGGTHNSPLHF.

V and J are TRBV27 and TRBJ2-2, with a possible D match to TRBD2 (5 bases). Trimming left V 7 bases short and J 4 bases short, with 16 bases between. CDR3 size: 15 residues. Germline loops: CDR1 MNHEY, CDR2 SMNVEV (reference sequence). For the CDR3, the DNA is TGTGCCAGCACCGTTACGGACTCGTCCACCGGGGAGCTGTTTTTT. Its translation: CASTVTDSSTGELFF.

The chain links TRBV3-1 (or the pseudogene TRBV3-2) to TRBJ2-7; 11 bases fit TRBD2. This CDR3 contains 16 residues. Trimming cost V 0 bases and J 6 bases; bases outside gene matches: 7. The germline V gene encodes CDR1 LGHDT and CDR2 YNNKEL (reference sequence). The CDR3 bases are TGTGCCAGCAGCCAAGATGCGCTAGCGGGAGGCCGCGAGCAGTACTTC. Its translation is CASSQDALAGGREQYF.